The present entry profiles one T cell receptor beta chain with its context. This sample was taken from a study of blood T cells in healthy people across ages. PCR was performed a second time for roughly 7 to 12 cycles using a sample-barcoded 5' primer and a J-beta primer mix. TCRdb re-called the 5' RACE reads through MiXCR, storing one row per CDR3 protein. The sample lists about 1.4 million distinct CDR3 sequences; 55% to 75% were seen once. This TCR derives from a young man in good health. The sequenced sample consisted of blood.

CDR3 nucleotides: TGTGCCAGCAGTTTAGGGGGGGTCGAGGGCTACACCTTC. This gives the protein CASSLGGVEGYTF. The chain joins TRBV28 to TRBJ1-2, with D possibly TRBD1 on 5 matching bases. Germline CDR1 and CDR2: MDHEN and SYDVKM. Trimming left V 2 bases short and J 8 bases short, with 12 bases between. The CDR3 sequence is 13 residues long.